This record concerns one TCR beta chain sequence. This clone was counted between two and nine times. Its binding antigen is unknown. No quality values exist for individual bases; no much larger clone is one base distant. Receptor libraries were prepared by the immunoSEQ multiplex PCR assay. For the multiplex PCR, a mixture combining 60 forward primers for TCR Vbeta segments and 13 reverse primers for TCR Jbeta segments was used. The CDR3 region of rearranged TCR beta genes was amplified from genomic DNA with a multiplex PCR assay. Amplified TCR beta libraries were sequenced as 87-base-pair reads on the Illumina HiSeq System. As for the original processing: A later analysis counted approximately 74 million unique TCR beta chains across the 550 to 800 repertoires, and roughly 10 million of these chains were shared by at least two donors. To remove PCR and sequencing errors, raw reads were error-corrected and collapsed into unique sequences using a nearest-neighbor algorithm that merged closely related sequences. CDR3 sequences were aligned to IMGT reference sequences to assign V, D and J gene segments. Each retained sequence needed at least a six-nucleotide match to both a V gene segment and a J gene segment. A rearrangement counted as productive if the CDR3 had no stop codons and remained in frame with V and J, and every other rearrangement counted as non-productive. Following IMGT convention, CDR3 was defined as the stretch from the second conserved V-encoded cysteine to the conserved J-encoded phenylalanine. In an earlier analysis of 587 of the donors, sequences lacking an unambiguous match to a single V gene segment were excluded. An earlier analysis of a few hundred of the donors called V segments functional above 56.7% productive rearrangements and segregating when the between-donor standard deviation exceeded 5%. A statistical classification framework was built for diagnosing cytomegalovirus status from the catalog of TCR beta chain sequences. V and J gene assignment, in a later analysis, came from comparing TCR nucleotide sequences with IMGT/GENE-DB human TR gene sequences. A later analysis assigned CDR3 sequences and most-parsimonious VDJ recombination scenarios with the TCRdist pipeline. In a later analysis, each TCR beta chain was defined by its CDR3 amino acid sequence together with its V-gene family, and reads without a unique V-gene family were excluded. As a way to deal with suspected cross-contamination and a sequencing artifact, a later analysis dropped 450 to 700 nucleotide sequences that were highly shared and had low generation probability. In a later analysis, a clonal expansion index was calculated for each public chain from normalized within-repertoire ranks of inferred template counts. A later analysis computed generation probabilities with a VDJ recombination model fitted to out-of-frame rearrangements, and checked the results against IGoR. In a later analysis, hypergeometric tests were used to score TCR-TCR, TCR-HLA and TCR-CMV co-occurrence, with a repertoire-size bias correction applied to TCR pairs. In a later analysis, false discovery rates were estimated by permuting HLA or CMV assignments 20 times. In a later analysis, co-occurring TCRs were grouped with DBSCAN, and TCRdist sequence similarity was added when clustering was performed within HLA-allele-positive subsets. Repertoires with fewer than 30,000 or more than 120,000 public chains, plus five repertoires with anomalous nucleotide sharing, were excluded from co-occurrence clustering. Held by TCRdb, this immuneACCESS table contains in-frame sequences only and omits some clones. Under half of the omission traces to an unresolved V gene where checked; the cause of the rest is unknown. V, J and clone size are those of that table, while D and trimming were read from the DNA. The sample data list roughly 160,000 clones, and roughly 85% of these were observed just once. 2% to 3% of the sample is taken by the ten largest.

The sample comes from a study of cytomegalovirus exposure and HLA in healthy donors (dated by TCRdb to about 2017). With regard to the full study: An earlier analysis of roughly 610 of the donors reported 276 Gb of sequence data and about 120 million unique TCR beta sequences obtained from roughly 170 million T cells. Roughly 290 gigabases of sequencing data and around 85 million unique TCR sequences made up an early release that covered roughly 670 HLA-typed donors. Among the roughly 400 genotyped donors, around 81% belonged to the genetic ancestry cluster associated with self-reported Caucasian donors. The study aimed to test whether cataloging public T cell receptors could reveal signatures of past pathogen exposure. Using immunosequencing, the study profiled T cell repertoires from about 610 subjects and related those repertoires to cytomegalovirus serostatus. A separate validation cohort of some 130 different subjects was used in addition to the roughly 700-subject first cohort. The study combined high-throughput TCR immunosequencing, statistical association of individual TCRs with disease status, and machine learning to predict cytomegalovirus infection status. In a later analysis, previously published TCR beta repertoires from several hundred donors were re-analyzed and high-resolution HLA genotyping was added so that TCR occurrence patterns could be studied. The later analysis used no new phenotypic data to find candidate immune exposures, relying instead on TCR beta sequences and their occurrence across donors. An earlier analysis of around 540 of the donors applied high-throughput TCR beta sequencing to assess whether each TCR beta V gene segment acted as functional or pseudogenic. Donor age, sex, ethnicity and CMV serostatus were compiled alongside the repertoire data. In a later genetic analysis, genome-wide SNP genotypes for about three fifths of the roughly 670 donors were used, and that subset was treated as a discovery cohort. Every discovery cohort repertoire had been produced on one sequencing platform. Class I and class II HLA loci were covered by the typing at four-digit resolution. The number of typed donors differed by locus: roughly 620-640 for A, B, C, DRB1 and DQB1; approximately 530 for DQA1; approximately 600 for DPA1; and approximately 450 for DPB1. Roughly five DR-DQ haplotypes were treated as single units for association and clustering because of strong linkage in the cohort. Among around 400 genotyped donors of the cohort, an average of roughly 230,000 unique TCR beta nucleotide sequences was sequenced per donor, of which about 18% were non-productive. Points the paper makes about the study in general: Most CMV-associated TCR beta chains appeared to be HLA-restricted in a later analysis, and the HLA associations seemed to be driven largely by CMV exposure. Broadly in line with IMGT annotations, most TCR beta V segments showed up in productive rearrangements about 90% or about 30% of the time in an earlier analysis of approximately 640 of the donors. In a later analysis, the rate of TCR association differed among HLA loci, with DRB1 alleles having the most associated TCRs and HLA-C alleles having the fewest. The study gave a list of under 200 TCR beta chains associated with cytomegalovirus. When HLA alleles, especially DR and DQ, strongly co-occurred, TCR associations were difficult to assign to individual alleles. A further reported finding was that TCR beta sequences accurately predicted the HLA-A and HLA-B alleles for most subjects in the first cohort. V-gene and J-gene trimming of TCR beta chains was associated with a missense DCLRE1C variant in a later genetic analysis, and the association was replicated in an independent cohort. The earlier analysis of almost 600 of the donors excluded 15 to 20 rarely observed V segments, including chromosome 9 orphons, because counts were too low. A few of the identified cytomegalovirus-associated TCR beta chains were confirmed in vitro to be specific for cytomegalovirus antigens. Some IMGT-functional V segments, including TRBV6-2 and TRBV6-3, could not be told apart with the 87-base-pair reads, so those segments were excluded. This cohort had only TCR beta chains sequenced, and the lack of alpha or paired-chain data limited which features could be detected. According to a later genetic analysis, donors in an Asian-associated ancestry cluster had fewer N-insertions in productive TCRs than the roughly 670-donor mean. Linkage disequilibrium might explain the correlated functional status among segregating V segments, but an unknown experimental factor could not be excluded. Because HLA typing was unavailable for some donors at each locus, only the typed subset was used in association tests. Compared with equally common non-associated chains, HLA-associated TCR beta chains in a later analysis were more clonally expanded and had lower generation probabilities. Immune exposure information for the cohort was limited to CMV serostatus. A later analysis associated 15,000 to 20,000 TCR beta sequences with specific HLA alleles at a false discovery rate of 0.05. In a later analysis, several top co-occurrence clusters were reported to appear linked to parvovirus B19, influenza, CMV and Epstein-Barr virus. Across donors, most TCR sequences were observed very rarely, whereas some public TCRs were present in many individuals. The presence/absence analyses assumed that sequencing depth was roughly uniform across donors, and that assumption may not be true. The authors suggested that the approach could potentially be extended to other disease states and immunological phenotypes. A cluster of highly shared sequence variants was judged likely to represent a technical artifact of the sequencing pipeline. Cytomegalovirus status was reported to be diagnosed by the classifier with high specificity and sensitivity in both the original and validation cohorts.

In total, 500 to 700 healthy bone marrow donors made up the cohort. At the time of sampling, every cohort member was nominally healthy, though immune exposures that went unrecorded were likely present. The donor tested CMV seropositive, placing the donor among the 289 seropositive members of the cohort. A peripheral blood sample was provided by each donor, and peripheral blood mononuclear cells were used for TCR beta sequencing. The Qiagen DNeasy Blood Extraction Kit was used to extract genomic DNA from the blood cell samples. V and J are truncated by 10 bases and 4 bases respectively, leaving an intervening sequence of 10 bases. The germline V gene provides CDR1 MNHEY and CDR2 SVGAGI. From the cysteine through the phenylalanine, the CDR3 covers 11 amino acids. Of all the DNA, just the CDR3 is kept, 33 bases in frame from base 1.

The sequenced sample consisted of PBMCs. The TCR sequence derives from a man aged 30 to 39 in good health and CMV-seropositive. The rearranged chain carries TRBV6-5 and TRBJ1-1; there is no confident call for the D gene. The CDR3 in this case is CAIFSGTEAFF. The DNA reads TGTGCCATTTTCTCGGGCACTGAAGCTTTCTTT.